These 9 T cell receptor beta chains were all obtained from the same sample, sequenced in a study of CD8 T cells in ankylosing spondylitis. TCRdb redid the calling of the 5' RACE reads with MiXCR, one entry per CDR3 protein. The sample includes around 30,000 distinct CDR3 sequences, 5.3% of them seen just once. Sample: blood, either unsorted or a sorted T cell fraction (not recorded which). The receptor set was obtained from a female donor with ankylosing spondylitis or in good health (not recorded which).

In this sample, this clonotype turned up a few times. V gene TRBV9 combines with J gene TRBJ2-5; perhaps TRBD1 as D (5 bases). The V and J ends lost 7 bases and 5 bases respectively, with 18 bases between them. Germline V CDR1 and CDR2: SGDLS, YYNGEE. This CDR3 has 14 amino acids. The CDR3 region is CASSKRPAGETQYF. The CDR3 region has the DNA TGTGCCAGCTCCAAGAGGCCAGCAGGGGAGACCCAGTACTTC.

Many counts were recorded for this clonotype. The chain has TRBV9 and TRBJ2-3; D might be TRBD2 (7 bases). V was pared by 0 bases and J by 2 bases, with 10 bases between. Looked up from germline, CDR1 is SGDLS and CDR2 is YYNGEE. There are 15 residues in the CDR3. The CDR3 nucleotides are TGTGCCAGCAGCGTAGGGGGGGGCCCCACAGATACGCAGTATTTT. Its translation is CASSVGGGPTDTQYF.

This clonotype has at least ten counts. The genes are TRBV9 and TRBJ2-5; D is perhaps TRBD2 (6 bases). Per the germline V gene, CDR1 is SGDLS and CDR2 is YYNGEE. The CDR3 consists of 14 residues. Between the trimmed V and J ends, which lost 0 bases and 5 bases, there was a span of 11 bases. CDR3 in DNA: TGTGCCAGCAGCGTAGACTCCCGGGGGGAGACCCAGTACTTC. Amino acids: CASSVDSRGETQYF. Together with reference TRBV9 and TRBJ2-5, the CDR3 gives the full variable domain: DSGVTQTPKHLITATGQRVTLRCSPRSGDLSVYWYQQSLDQGLQFLIQYYNGEERAKGNILERFSAQQFPDLHSELNLSSLELGDSALYFCASSVDSRGETQYFGPGTRLLVL.

This clonotype occurred many times. The rearrangement uses TRBV9 and TRBJ1-4, with a possible D match to TRBD1 (5 bases). V was trimmed by 5 bases and J by 5 bases, leaving 7 bases between them. The germline CDR1 and CDR2 sequences are SGDLS and YYNGEE. The CDR3 runs to 12 residues. The CDR3 loop reads CASRGTNEKLFF. The CDR3 nucleotides are TGTGCCAGCAGGGGGACGAATGAAAAACTGTTTTTT.

This clonotype was observed many times. V is TRBV9 and J is TRBJ2-1; possibly TRBD1 or TRBD2 for D (5 bases each). Per germline, CDR1 SGDLS and CDR2 YYNGEE. The CDR3 contains 15 residues. V gave up 6 bases and J gave up 5 bases, with 18 bases separating them. This CDR3 is CASTRAAGPDNEQFF. The CDR3 bases are TGTGCCAGCACCAGAGCGGCAGGGCCTGACAATGAGCAGTTCTTC.

This clonotype appeared many times. The rearrangement joins TRBV9 to TRBJ2-7, with unresolved D. The germline V gene has CDR1 SGDLS and CDR2 YYNGEE. Trimming removed 4 bases at V and 2 bases at J, with 13 bases between. The CDR3 has 14 amino acids. This CDR3 is CASSPRSGAYEQYF. Here the CDR3 DNA reads TGTGCCAGCAGCCCACGATCGGGTGCCTACGAGCAGTACTTC.

There are many counts of this clonotype. The V gene is TRBV9, the J gene TRBJ2-6; TRBD2 is a possible D gene (6 bases). This CDR3 has 17 amino acids. In germline, CDR1 is SGDLS, CDR2 YYNGEE. With 4 bases removed from V and 0 bases from J, the gap between germline ends came to 14 bases. The CDR3 DNA sequence: TGTGCCAGCAGCCCCCGGGACTGGGACTCTGGGGCCAACGTCCTGACTTTC. It encodes CASSPRDWDSGANVLTF.

This clonotype has a count of ten or more. This chain uses TRBV9 with TRBJ1-1; D is possibly TRBD1 (6 bases). CDR1 and CDR2 from the germline V gene are SGDLS and YYNGEE. This CDR3 is built from 14 residues. Trimming left V 0 bases short and J 9 bases short, with 15 bases between. Here the CDR3 reads CASSVVGGWGQAFF. The CDR3 DNA follows: TGTGCCAGCAGCGTAGTAGGGGGATGGGGCCAAGCTTTCTTT.

In nucleotides, the CDR3 is TGTGCCAGCAGCGTAGGTAGTACTAGCGGGGATGGGGAGACCCAGTACTTC. It codes for CASSVGSTSGDGETQYF. J is TRBJ2-5 and V is TRBV9; TRBD2 matches 10 bases. This CDR3 spans 17 amino acids. V lost 0 bases, J lost 5 bases, and 10 bases stayed unmatched. Per germline, CDR1 SGDLS and CDR2 YYNGEE. The whole variable domain, filled in from reference TRBV9 and TRBJ2-5, reads DSGVTQTPKHLITATGQRVTLRCSPRSGDLSVYWYQQSLDQGLQFLIQYYNGEERAKGNILERFSAQQFPDLHSELNLSSLELGDSALYFCASSVGSTSGDGETQYFGPGTRLLVL.